This is a list of T cell receptor beta chains from one sample in a study of CD8 T cells in ankylosing spondylitis. TCRdb re-derived calls from the 5' RACE reads in MiXCR, one entry per CDR3 protein. The table has 150,000 to 200,000 distinct CDR3 sequences, 9.5% to 13% seen once. Material: blood, either unsorted or a sorted T cell fraction (not recorded which). The receptors originated from a male donor with ankylosing spondylitis or in good health (not recorded which). The CDR3 runs from the conserved cysteine through the conserved F or W. D genes are given only for firm matches. Clone size, where shown, is once, few, many, or a class for clones that have expanded.

d_gene	v_gene	j_gene	abundance	CDR3nt	CDR3aa
NA	TRBV2	TRBJ2-2	many	TGTGCCAGCAGTGAGAACCCAGGGTTTTCGAACACCGGGGAGCTGTTTTTT	CASSENPGFSNTGELFF
NA	TRBV3-2	TRBJ2-5	many	TGTGCCAGCAGCCAAGAGGGAAGGATACAAGAGACCCAGTACTTC	CASSQEGRIQETQYF
TRBD2	TRBV10-3	TRBJ2-3	many	TGTGCCATCAGTTCCGGGACTAGCGGTGTGGATACGCAGTATTTT	CAISSGTSGVDTQYF
NA	TRBV7-8	TRBJ2-7	many	TGTGCCAGCAGCACGCAGAAGGCCGAGCAGTACTTC	CASSTQKAEQYF
NA	TRBV3-1	TRBJ2-2	many	TGTGCCAGCAGCCGGGTCGGGGAGCTGTTTTTT	CASSRVGELFF
TRBD1	TRBV15	TRBJ2-7	NA	TGTGCCACCAGCGGCCGGGACAGGGGACACGAGCAGTACTTC	CATSGRDRGHEQYF
TRBD1	TRBV20-1	TRBJ2-5	many	TGCAGTGCTAGGCCCGGGACAGGCCCCCCGTACTTC	CSARPGTGPPYF
NA	TRBV6-6	TRBJ2-7	many	TGTGCCAGCAGTTACTCCGAAGGGTACGAGCAGTACTTC	CASSYSEGYEQYF
NA	TRBV5-1	TRBJ1-6	many	TGCGCCAGCAGCTTGGACGCGGCAAGCTCCTATAATTCACCCCTCCACTTT	CASSLDAASSYNSPLHF
TRBD1	TRBV3-1	TRBJ1-2	NA	TGTGCCTCCAGCCAAGTTGACAGGGCGAGGACTCCGTTCTATGGCTACACCTTC	CASSQVDRARTPFYGYTF
NA	TRBV27	TRBJ1-5	many	TGTGCCAGCAGTTTATGGGGCCTCAATCAGCCCCAGCATTTT	CASSLWGLNQPQHF
TRBD1	TRBV10-3	TRBJ1-5	many	TGTGCCATCAGTGAGTCGGGGAGACAGGGATCTCAGCCCCAGCATTTT	CAISESGRQGSQPQHF
NA	TRBV5-5	TRBJ2-5	NA	TGTGCCAGCAGCTTGACAGCCTGGGATGAGACCCAGTACTTC	CASSLTAWDETQYF
NA	TRBV20-1	TRBJ2-7	many	TGCAGTGCTAGTCCAACACGCTACGAGCAGTACTTC	CSASPTRYEQYF
TRBD2	TRBV5-5	TRBJ2-3	many	TGTGCCAGCATTCCCCCGGGAGGATTCGGGTTGAATACGCAGTATTTT	CASIPPGGFGLNTQYF
TRBD1	TRBV5-1	TRBJ2-4	many	TGCGCCAGCAGCTCCGGGACAGGAGCCAAAAACATTCAGTACTTC	CASSSGTGAKNIQYF
TRBD2	TRBV9	TRBJ2-7	many	TGTGCCAGCAGTCTAGGACTAGACTCCTACGAGCAGTACTTC	CASSLGLDSYEQYF
TRBD1	TRBV12-3/TRBV12-4	TRBJ1-5	many	TGTGCCAGCAGTTGGTGGACAGGGAGTGATCAGCCCCAGCATTTT	CASSWWTGSDQPQHF
TRBD2	TRBV5-1	TRBJ2-7	many	TGCGCCAGCAGCCCGCCAGCGGGAGTTATCCACGAGCAGTACTTC	CASSPPAGVIHEQYF
NA	TRBV20-1	TRBJ2-7	NA	TGCAGTGCTAGTTCCCTCTACGAGCAGTACTTC	CSASSLYEQYF
NA	TRBV7-9	TRBJ2-2	many	TGTGCCAGCAGCTTCACAGGGCCCGGGGAGCTGTTTTTT	CASSFTGPGELFF
TRBD2	TRBV7-2	TRBJ2-1	NA	TGTGCCAGCAGCTTAGGACTAGCGGGTAATGAGCAGTTCTTC	CASSLGLAGNEQFF
NA	TRBV5-1	TRBJ1-1	many	TGCGCCAGCAGCTTAACCGGGTCCCATAACAGGGACACTGAAGCTTTCTTT	CASSLTGSHNRDTEAFF
TRBD1	TRBV27	TRBJ1-1	many	TGTGCCAGCAGGCGGCGGGGACAGACGGAAGCTTTCTTT	CASRRRGQTEAFF
NA	TRBV2	TRBJ1-1	many	TGTGCCAGCAGTGGGACTCGCCAGGGGACTGAAGCTTTCTTT	CASSGTRQGTEAFF
NA	TRBV27	TRBJ2-7	few	TGTGCCAGCAGTTTAGCCCCGGACGGGGGATACGAGCAGTACTTC	CASSLAPDGGYEQYF
NA	TRBV12-3/TRBV12-4	TRBJ2-7	many	TGTGCCAGCAGTCTAGGGGGGACAGTTCGCGAGCAGTACTTC	CASSLGGTVREQYF
NA	TRBV30	TRBJ1-1	NA	TGTGCCTGGAGTGTAGGCAGGGGCAACACTGAAGCTTTCTTT	CAWSVGRGNTEAFF
NA	TRBV5-1	TRBJ2-3	few	TGCGCCAGCAGCGCGACTAGTGGTAGCCTAGATACGCAGTATTTT	CASSATSGSLDTQYF
TRBD2	TRBV5-1	TRBJ2-1	many	TGCGCCAGCAGCGGGGGGACTAGCGTTGATGAGCAGTTCTTC	CASSGGTSVDEQFF
TRBD1	TRBV5-1	TRBJ1-2	many	TGCGCCAGCAGCTTATATGGACAGGGGGAAGGCTACACCTTC	CASSLYGQGEGYTF
NA	TRBV10-2	TRBJ2-2	NA	TGCGCCAGCAGTGAAATACGCGGAGGGCCCGGGGAGCTGTTTTTT	CASSEIRGGPGELFF